This TCR beta chain stems from a study of cytomegalovirus exposure and HLA in healthy donors. The PCR employed 60 Vbeta primers together with 13 Jbeta primers. Repertoires were generated with immunoSEQ multiplex PCR, while TCRdb's copy carries only in-frame clones and drops some. This table has 200,000 to 300,000 clones, 82% appearing once. This receptor was taken from a woman between 40 and 50 years old in good health and CMV-seropositive. Sequenced input: PBMCs.

The CDR3 nucleotides are TGTGCCAGCAGCCCTGGGGGGGGGCATAATTCACCCCTCCACTTT. It codes for CASSPGGGHNSPLHF. V usage is TRBV7-6 and J usage is TRBJ1-6; D might be TRBD1 (6 bases). The CDR3 is 15 amino acids. Germline-derived CDR1 and CDR2 are SGHVS and FNYEAQ. V lost 5 bases, J lost 5 bases, and 13 bases lay in between. Combining the CDR3 with reference TRBV7-6 and TRBJ1-6 gives the whole variable domain GAGVSQSPRYKVTKRGQDVALRCDPISGHVSLYWYRQALGQGPEFLTYFNYEAQQDKSGLPNDRFSAERPEGSISTLTIQRTEQRDSAMYRCASSPGGGHNSPLHFGNGTRLTVT.